A single TCR beta chain is shown here with its context. The CDR3 covers 16 residues. Trimming pared 1 base from V and 1 base from J, leaving 10 bases between. The data stem from a study of T-cell memory formation after mild COVID-19. One entry per CDR3 protein, called by TCRdb with MiXCR from the 5' RACE reads. This table holds roughly 350,000 distinct CDR3 sequences, roughly 13% found once. The receptor comes from a man younger than 35 who had mild COVID-19 (a few samples of this study predate the infection). Cell type and time point are not known. The sequenced material came from PBMCs or a T cell subset sorted from them (not recorded which). J is TRBJ2-2 and V is TRBV12-3 or TRBV12-4, with D tentatively TRBD1 or TRBD2 (6 bases each). CDR3 residues: CASSLGGGWNTGELFF. The CDR3 DNA reads TGTGCCAGCAGTTTAGGAGGGGGGTGGAACACCGGGGAGCTGTTTTTT.